The 13 T cell receptor beta chains given below trace back to one sample, sequenced in a study of T cell responses to AZD1222 COVID-19 vaccine. Using immunoSEQ multiplex PCR, the repertoire was profiled, and TCRdb retains in-frame clones only, with some absent. Found here are under 100,000 clones, 70% to 90% of them singletons; the top ten hold 9% to 14%. The source was peripheral blood, collected 28 days after the second AZD1222 dose. All receptors derive from an adult who received the AZD1222 COVID-19 vaccine.

This clone was detected once. The rearrangement joins TRBV3-1 (or the pseudogene TRBV3-2) to TRBJ2-5; 8 bases are a match to TRBD2. The V gene end was trimmed by 4 bases and the J gene end by 2 bases; junction bases not matched to a gene: 6. CDR1 LGHDT and CDR2 YNNKEL come from the germline V gene (reference sequence). The CDR3 loop spans 15 amino acids. The CDR3, as DNA: TGTGCCAGCAGCCCTCCCGGGAGGGGGCAAGAGACCCAGTACTTC. It translates to CASSPPGRGQETQYF.

The count of this clone is one. The rearrangement uses TRBV28 and TRBJ1-2, with D tentatively TRBD1 (5 bases). V lost 11 bases, J lost 8 bases, and 30 bases lay in between. The CDR3 runs to 16 residues. Germline lookup yields CDR1 MDHEN and CDR2 SYDVKM. The CDR3 loop is CASSPGGELEVYGYTF. For the CDR3, the DNA is TGTGCCTCCAGTCCGGGGGGAGAATTAGAGGTGTACGGCTACACCTTC.

The rearrangement joins TRBV5-4 to TRBJ2-1, with 9 bases that match TRBD2. There are 16 residues in the CDR3. The J segment lost 2 bases and the V segment lost 3 bases, leaving 6 bases of the junction unmatched. Germline-derived CDR1 and CDR2 are SGHNT and YYREEE (reference sequence). CDR3 sequence reads: CASSSDLAGPYNEQFF. In DNA form, the CDR3 reads TGTGCCAGCAGCTCCGATCTAGCGGGGCCCTACAATGAGCAGTTCTTC.

V usage is TRBV5-4 and J usage is TRBJ2-7; D may match TRBD1 or TRBD2 (5 bases each). The V and J ends lost 3 bases and 3 bases respectively, with 16 bases between them. Germline V gene data show CDR1 as SGHNT and CDR2 as YYREEE (reference sequence). This CDR3 spans 15 amino acids. CDR3 bases: TGTGCCAGCAGCTCAGCCCGGGACCCCCGCTACGAGCAGTACTTC. Translated: CASSSARDPRYEQYF. Full variable domain (rest looked up from reference TRBV5-4 and TRBJ2-7): ETGVTQSPTHLIKTRGQQVTLRCSSQSGHNTVSWYQQALGQGPQFIFQYYREEENGRGNFPPRFSGLQFPNYSSELNVNALELDDSALYLCASSSARDPRYEQYFGPGTRLTVT.

CDR3 amino acids: CASSYLTTTSGRPSYNEQFF. The CDR3 DNA reads as TGTGCCAGCAGCTATCTTACGACGACTAGCGGGAGACCATCCTACAATGAGCAGTTCTTC. V gene TRBV7-8 combines with J gene TRBJ2-1; 12 bases map to TRBD2. This CDR3 has 20 amino acids. V lost 4 bases and J lost 1; bases outside the gene matches: 14. Germline CDR1 is SGHVS and CDR2 is FQNEAQ. Drawing the rest from reference TRBV7-8 and TRBJ2-1, the complete variable domain is GAGVSQSPRYKVAKRGQDVALRCDPISGHVSLFWYQQALGQGPEFLTYFQNEAQLDKSGLPSDRFFAERPEGSVSTLKIQRTQQEDSAVYLCASSYLTTTSGRPSYNEQFFGPGTRLTVL.

The chain couples TRBV4-2 to TRBJ1-1, with TRBD1 as a possible D gene (6 bases). V was cut by 0 bases and J by 1 base, with 9 bases left in between. The germline V gene has CDR1 LGHNA and CDR2 YNFKEQ. The length of the CDR3 is 15 residues. The DNA of the CDR3 is TGTGCCAGCAGCCAAGAAGGGACACAGAACACTGAAGCTTTCTTT. This translates into CASSQEGTQNTEAFF.

The chain recombines TRBV20-1 with TRBJ2-1, with a possible D match to TRBD2 (5 bases). V lost 3 bases and J lost 5, with 14 bases in between. Germline-derived CDR1 and CDR2 are DFQATT and SNEGSKA (reference sequence). This CDR3 spans 14 amino acids. The chain's CDR3 is CSASRRGYHNEQFF. The CDR3 nucleotides are TGCAGTGCTAGTAGGCGCGGGTACCACAATGAGCAGTTCTTC.

This chain links TRBV5-1 with TRBJ2-5, with TRBD2 as a possible D gene (5 bases). The CDR3 is 15 residues long. CDR1 is SGHRS and CDR2 is YFSETQ in the germline V gene. V was trimmed by 6 bases and J by 1 base, leaving 16 bases between them. In DNA, the CDR3 is TGCGCCAGCACCTTTTCCGGGGTTAGCCAAGAGACCCAGTACTTC. Protein product: CASTFSGVSQETQYF.

This rearrangement joins TRBV30 to TRBJ1-2, with 7 nucleotides matching TRBD1. Per germline, CDR1 GTSNPN and CDR2 SVGIG (reference sequence). The CDR3 totals 14 residues. V lost 1 base and J lost 4; bases outside the gene matches: 6. The CDR3 DNA reads as TGTGCCTGGAGTGGGGGCAGGGGGATCTATGGCTACACCTTC. Amino acids: CAWSGGRGIYGYTF.

CDR3 nucleotide sequence: TGTGCCAGCAGCTTGGGAGGCCTGAGAGCTTTCTTT. This gives the protein CASSLGGLRAFF. This chain uses TRBV5-8 with TRBJ1-1, with D unclear. The V and J ends lost 0 bases and 10 bases respectively, with 10 bases between them. CDR1 is SGHTS, CDR2 YDEGEE, per germline. CDR3 length equals 12 residues. The variable domain in full, with the rest retrieved from reference TRBV5-8 and TRBJ1-1, is EAGVTQSPTHLIKTRGQQATLRCSPISGHTSVYWYQQALGLGLQFLLWYDEGEERNRGNFPPRFSGRQFPNYSSELNVNALELEDSALYLCASSLGGLRAFFGQGTRLTVV.

The chain couples TRBV20-1 to TRBJ1-2; D is undetermined. The CDR3 covers 12 residues. In germline, CDR1 is DFQATT, CDR2 SNEGSKA (reference sequence). V was trimmed by 3 bases and J by 7 bases, leaving 12 bases between them. The CDR3 sequence: CSASIGLGGYTF. In DNA form, the CDR3 reads TGCAGTGCTAGTATAGGGCTGGGTGGCTACACCTTC.

V is TRBV4-1 and J is TRBJ2-1; D is unresolved. This CDR3 has 12 amino acids. V was clipped by 2 bases and J by 9 bases, with 8 bases between them. Germline V gives CDR1 MGHRA, CDR2 YSYEKL. The CDR3 nucleotides read TGCGCCAGCAGCCAAAACCAGCCTGAGCAGTTCTTC. The encoded protein is CASSQNQPEQFF.

Turning to this clone: The junction departs from the called germline gene at one end, perhaps through a read error. This specimen includes other DNA sequences encoding the same CDR3. The V call is TRBV28, the J call TRBJ1-2, with D hard to call. This CDR3 spans 14 amino acids. Germline V gene sequence: CDR1 MDHEN, CDR2 SYDVKM. The CDR3 loop is CASSSGDSNYGYTF. As DNA, the CDR3 is TGTGCCAGCAGTTCGGGAGATTCTAACTATGGCTACACCTTT.